In this sample, the clone carrying this TCR beta chain turned up many times. What it recognizes is unknown. Samples came from axillary lymph nodes draining the breast cancer. This sample was taken from a study of breast tumors, draining lymph nodes, adjacent tissues. Study observations and caveats: Luminal-like breast cancer showed significantly higher tumor–nontumor repertoire similarity than basal-like.

The CDR3 has 13 residues. The V gene lost 5 bases and the J gene lost 2 bases, with 10 bases spanning the gap. Germline V gene lookup returns CDR1 GTSNPN and CDR2 SVGIG (reference sequence). MiXCR, applied by TCRdb to the multiplex PCR reads, yields one record per CDR3 protein. The repertoire holds around 150,000 distinct CDR3 sequences, 32% seen once, with about 2.5% in the top ten. The sample comprised axillary lymph node tissue. V is TRBV30 and J is TRBJ1-3; no definite D call. The receptor was derived from a female donor with breast cancer. Some clones in this sample may be carry-over from other donors' samples. The CDR3: CAWRGNAGNTIYF. CDR3 bases: TGTGCCTGGCGAGGAAACGCTGGAAACACCATATATTTT.